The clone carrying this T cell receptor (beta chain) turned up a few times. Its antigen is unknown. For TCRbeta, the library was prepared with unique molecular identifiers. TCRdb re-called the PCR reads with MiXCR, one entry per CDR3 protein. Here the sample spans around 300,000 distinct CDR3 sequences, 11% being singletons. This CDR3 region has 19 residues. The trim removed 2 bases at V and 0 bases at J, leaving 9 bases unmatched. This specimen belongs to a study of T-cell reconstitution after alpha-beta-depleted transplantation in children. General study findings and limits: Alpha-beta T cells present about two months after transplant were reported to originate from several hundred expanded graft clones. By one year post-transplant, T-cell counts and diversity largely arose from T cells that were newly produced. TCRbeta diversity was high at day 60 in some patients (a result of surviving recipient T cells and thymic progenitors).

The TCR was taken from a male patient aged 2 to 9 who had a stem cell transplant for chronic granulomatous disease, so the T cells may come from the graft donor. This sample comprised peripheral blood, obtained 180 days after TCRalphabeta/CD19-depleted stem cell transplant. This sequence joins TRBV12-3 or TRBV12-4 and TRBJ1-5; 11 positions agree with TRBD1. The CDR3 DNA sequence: TGTGCCAGCAGTTTACCCAGGGACAGGGGGATCGGTAGCAATCAGCCCCAGCATTTT. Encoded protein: CASSLPRDRGIGSNQPQHF.